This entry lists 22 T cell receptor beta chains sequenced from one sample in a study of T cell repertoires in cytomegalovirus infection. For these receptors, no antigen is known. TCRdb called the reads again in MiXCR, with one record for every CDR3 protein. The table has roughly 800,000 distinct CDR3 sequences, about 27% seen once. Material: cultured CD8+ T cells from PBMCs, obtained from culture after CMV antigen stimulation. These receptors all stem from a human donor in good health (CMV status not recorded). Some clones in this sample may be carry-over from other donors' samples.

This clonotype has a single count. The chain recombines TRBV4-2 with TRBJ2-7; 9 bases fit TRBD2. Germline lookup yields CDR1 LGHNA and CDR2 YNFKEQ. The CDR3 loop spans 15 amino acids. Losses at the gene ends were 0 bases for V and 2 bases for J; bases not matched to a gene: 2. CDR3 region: CASSQEASGAYEQYV. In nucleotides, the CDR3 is TGTGCCAGCAGCCAAGAAGCTAGCGGGGCCTACGAGCAGTACGTC.

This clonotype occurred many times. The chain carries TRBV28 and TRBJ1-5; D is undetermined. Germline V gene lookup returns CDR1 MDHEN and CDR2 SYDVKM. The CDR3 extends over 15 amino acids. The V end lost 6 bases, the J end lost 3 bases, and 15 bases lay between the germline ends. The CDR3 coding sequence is TGTGCCAGCAGCCTTGGAGGAGCTTCCAATCAGCCCCAGCATTTT. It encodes CASSLGGASNQPQHF.

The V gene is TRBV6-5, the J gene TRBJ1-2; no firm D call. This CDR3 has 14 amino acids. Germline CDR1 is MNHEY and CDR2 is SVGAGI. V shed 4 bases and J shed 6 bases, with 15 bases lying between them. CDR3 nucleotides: TGTGCCAGCAGTTCCCCCGGGCCTTGGAATGGCTACACCTTC. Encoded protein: CASSSPGPWNGYTF.

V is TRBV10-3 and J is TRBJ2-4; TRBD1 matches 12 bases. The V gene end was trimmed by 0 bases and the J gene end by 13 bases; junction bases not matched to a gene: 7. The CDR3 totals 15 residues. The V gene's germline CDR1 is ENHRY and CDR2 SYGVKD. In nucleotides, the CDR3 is TGTGCCATCAGTGAGTCACGGGACAGGGGGCAGGGGCAGTACTTC. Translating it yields CAISESRDRGQGQYF.

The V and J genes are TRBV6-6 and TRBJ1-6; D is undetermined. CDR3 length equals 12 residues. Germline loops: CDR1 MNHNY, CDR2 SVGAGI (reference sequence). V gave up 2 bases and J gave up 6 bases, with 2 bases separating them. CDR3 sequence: CASSYPNSPLHF. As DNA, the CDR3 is TGTGCCAGCAGTTACCCTAATTCACCCCTCCACTTT.

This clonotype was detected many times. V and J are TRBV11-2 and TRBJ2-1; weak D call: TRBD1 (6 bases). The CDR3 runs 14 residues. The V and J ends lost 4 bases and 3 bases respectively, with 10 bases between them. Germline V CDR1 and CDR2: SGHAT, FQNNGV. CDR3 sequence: CASSSRGNYNEQFF. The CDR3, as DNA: TGTGCCAGCAGCTCCAGGGGAAACTACAATGAGCAGTTCTTC. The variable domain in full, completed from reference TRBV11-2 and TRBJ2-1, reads EAGVAQSPRYKIIEKRQSVAFWCNPISGHATLYWYQQILGQGPKLLIQFQNNGVVDDSQLPKDRFSAERLKGVDSTLKIQPAKLEDSAVYLCASSSRGNYNEQFFGPGTRLTVL.

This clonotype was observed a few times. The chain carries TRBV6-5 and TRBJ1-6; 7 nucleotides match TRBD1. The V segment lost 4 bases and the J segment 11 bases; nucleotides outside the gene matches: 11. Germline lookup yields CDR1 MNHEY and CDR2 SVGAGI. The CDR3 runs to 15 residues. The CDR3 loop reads CASSSYTGASTPLHF. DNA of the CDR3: TGTGCCAGCAGTTCCTATACAGGGGCAAGTACACCCCTCCACTTT.

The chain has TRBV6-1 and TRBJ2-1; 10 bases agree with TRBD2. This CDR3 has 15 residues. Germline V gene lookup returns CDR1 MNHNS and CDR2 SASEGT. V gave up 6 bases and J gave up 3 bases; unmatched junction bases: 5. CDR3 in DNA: TGTGCCAGCAGGGCAGCGGGGGGGTACTACAATGAGCAGTTCTTC. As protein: CASRAAGGYYNEQFF.

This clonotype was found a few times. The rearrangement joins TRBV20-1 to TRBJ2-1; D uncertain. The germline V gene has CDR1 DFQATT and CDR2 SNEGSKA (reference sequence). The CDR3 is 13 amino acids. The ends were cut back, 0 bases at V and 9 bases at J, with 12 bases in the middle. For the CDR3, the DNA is TGCAGTGCTAGAGATCATGGGAAGACTGAGCAGTTCTTC. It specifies CSARDHGKTEQFF.

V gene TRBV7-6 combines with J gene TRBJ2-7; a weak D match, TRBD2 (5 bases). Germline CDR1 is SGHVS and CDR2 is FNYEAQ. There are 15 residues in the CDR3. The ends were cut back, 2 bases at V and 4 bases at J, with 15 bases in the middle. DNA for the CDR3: TGTGCCAGCAGCTTACGGGGAACGGGCGAGTACGAGCAGTACTTC. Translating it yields CASSLRGTGEYEQYF.

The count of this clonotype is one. The CDR3 nucleotides are TGTGCCAGCAGCATAGAGAGGGGCCCCCTGAACACTGAAGCTTTCTTT. This codes for CASSIERGPLNTEAFF. This sequence joins TRBV27 and TRBJ1-1; D possibly corresponds to TRBD1 (5 bases). V dropped 6 bases and J dropped 0 bases, with 17 bases sitting between them. Looked up from germline, CDR1 is MNHEY and CDR2 is SMNVEV (reference sequence). This CDR3 region has 16 residues.

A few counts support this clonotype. The CDR3 DNA sequence: TGTGCCAGCAGTGAACGTATGGCTGATGAAGCTTTCTTT. It yields the protein CASSERMADEAFF. This chain connects TRBV2 to TRBJ1-1; D is ambiguous. The length of the CDR3 is 13 residues. V shed 2 bases and J shed 7 bases, with 11 bases lying between them. Germline CDR1 reads SNHLY; CDR2 reads FYNNEI.

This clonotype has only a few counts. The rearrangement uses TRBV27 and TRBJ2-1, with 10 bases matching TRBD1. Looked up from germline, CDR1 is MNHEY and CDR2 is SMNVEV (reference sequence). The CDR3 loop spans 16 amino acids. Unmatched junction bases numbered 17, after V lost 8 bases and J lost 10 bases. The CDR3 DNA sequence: TGTGCCAGCCGGGACAGGGGAGGCCCGCAGGGGTGGGAGCAGTTCTTC. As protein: CASRDRGGPQGWEQFF.

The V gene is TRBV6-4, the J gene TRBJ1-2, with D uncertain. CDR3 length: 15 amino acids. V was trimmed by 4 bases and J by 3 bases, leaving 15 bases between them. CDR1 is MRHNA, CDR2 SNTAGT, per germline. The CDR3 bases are TGTGCCAGCAGTGTGTTTTCGGGGAATGACTATGGCTACACCTTC. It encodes CASSVFSGNDYGYTF.

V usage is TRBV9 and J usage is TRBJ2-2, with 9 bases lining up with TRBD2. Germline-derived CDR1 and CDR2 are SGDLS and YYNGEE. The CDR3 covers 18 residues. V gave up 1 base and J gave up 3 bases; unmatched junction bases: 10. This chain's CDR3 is CASSVPQAGGKDTGELFF. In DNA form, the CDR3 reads TGTGCCAGCAGCGTACCCCAAGCGGGGGGAAAGGACACCGGGGAGCTGTTTTTT.

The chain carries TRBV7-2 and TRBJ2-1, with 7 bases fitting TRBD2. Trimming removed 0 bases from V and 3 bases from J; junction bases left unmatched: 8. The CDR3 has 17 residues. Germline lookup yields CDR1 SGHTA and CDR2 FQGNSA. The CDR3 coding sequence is TGTGCCAGCAGCTTAGCAGGCAGTAGCGGGTTCTACAATGAGCAGTTCTTC. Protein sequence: CASSLAGSSGFYNEQFF.

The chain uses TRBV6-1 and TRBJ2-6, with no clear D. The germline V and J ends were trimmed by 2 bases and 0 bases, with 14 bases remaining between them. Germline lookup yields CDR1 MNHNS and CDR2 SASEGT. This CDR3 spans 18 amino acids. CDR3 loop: CASSERVRIYSGANVLTF. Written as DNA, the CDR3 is TGTGCCAGCAGTGAACGAGTCCGCATCTACTCTGGGGCCAACGTCCTGACTTTC.

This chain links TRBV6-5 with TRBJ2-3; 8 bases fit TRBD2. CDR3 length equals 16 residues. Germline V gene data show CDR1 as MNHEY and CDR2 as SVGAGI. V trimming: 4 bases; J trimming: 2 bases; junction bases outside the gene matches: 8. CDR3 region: CASSSGSGGDTDTQYF. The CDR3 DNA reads TGTGCCAGCAGTTCCGGGAGCGGGGGCGACACAGATACGCAGTATTTT.

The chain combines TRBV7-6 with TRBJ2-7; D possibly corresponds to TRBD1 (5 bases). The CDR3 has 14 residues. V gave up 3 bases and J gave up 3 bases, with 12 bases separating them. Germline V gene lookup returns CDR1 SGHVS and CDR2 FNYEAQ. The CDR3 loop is CASSFTGKIYEQYF. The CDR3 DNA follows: TGTGCCAGCAGCTTTACAGGAAAGATCTACGAGCAGTACTTC.

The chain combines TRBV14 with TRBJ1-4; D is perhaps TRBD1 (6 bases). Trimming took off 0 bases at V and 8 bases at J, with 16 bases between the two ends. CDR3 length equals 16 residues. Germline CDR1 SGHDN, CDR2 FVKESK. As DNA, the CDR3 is TGTGCCAGCAGCCAAGAAAATAACAGGGTGAACGAAAAACTGTTTTTT. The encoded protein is CASSQENNRVNEKLFF.

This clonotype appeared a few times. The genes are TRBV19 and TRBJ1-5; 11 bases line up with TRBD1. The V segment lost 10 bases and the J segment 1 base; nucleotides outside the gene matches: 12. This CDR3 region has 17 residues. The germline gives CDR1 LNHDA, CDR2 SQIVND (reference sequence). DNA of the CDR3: TGTGCCACCCGGGACAGGGGGATTGGTTCAAGCAATCAGCCCCAGCATTTT. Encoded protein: CATRDRGIGSSNQPQHF.

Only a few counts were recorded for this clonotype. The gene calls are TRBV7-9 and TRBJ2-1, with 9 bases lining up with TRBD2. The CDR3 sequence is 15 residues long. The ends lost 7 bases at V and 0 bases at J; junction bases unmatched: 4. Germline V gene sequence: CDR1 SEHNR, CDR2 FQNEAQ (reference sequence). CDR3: CASKASGVSYNEQFF. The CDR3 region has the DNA TGTGCCAGCAAAGCTAGCGGGGTCTCCTACAATGAGCAGTTCTTC.